This T cell receptor (beta chain) emerged from a study of blood T cell repertoires in COVID-19. The CDR3 extends over 14 amino acids. V lost 8 bases, J lost 5 bases, and 10 bases stayed unmatched. Germline lookup yields CDR1 SNHLY and CDR2 FYNNEI. Sequencing used immunoSEQ multiplex PCR; TCRdb keeps in-frame clones, though not all of them. The sample shows under 200,000 clones, 85% to 90% of them seen only once. The clonotype originates from a woman aged 55-69 years with COVID-19, enrolled during active disease. The source material was peripheral blood. The chain combines TRBV2 with TRBJ2-5; 8 nucleotides line up with TRBD2. For the CDR3, the DNA is TGTGCCAGCGAAAAGCGGGAGATGTGGGAGACCCAGTACTTC. It specifies CASEKREMWETQYF.